A single sample is the source of the 16 T cell receptor beta chains below, sequenced in a study of shared clonotypes between healthy human individuals. The protocol was immunoSEQ multiplex PCR, while the TCRdb copy is restricted to in-frame clones and leaves out a portion. The sample holds about 2 million clones, 90% to 95% seen once. Specimen: naive CD4+ T cells sorted from blood. As for subset: CD45RA+ positively selected. The receptors were sampled from a man aged 18 to 35 in good health.

The chain carries TRBV2 and TRBJ2-2, with 8 bases identical to TRBD1. Germline V gene data show CDR1 as SNHLY and CDR2 as FYNNEI. This CDR3 is built from 15 residues. J lost 5 bases, V lost 6 bases, and 8 bases had no gene match. The DNA of the CDR3 is TGTGCCAGCAGCGCCGGACAGGGCCGAACCGGGGAGCTGTTTTTT. The encoded protein is CASSAGQGRTGELFF.

The chain uses TRBV7-9 and TRBJ1-1; TRBD1 is a possible D gene (5 bases). The CDR3 extends over 15 amino acids. V was pared by 2 bases and J by 0 bases, with 10 bases between. Germline lookup yields CDR1 SEHNR and CDR2 FQNEAQ (reference sequence). In nucleotides, the CDR3 is TGTGCCAGCAGCTTAAATTGGGACCTGAACACTGAAGCTTTCTTT. Translating gives CASSLNWDLNTEAFF.

This clone came up once. The chain links TRBV28 to TRBJ1-4; D is possibly TRBD1 (5 bases). Trimming pared 6 bases from V and 1 base from J, leaving 15 bases between. Germline CDR1 reads MDHEN; CDR2 reads SYDVKM. This CDR3 region has 16 residues. CDR3 DNA: TGTGCCAGCAGCCTTCCAGGGAGGGGAACTAATGAAAAACTGTTTTTT. Translation: CASSLPGRGTNEKLFF.

The chain links TRBV19 to TRBJ1-1; D perhaps matches TRBD1 (5 bases). V was trimmed by 7 bases and J by 1 base, leaving 16 bases between them. The CDR3 runs to 15 residues. Germline values: CDR1 LNHDA, CDR2 SQIVND (reference sequence). As DNA, the CDR3 is TGTGCCAGTACCCCAACCAGGGACCCGAACACTGAAGCTTTCTTT. Its translation: CASTPTRDPNTEAFF.

This chain connects TRBV30 to TRBJ1-4; a possible D gene is TRBD1 (6 bases). Trimming left V 1 base short and J 4 bases short, with 10 bases between. This CDR3 comprises 14 residues. CDR1 GTSNPN and CDR2 SVGIG come from the germline V gene (reference sequence). CDR3 sequence reads: CAWSAGTLNEKLFF. DNA of the CDR3: TGTGCCTGGAGTGCTGGGACACTTAATGAAAAACTGTTTTTT.

The rearrangement links TRBV6-1 to TRBJ2-3, with unresolved D. Germline CDR1 is MNHNS and CDR2 is SASEGT. V was shortened by 3 bases and J by 4 bases, with 11 bases between the two germline ends. CDR3 length: 14 amino acids. The CDR3 region has the DNA TGTGCCAGCAGTGAGTCCGGGTACGCAGATACGCAGTATTTT. The encoded protein is CASSESGYADTQYF.

In the case of this clone: This specimen includes other DNA sequences encoding the same CDR3. This chain connects TRBV11-1 to TRBJ1-6; D call uncertain. Germline assignment: CDR1 SGHAT and CDR2 FQDESV (reference sequence). Trimming took 1 base from V and 5 from J, leaving 6 bases between them. This CDR3 has 14 residues. The CDR3 sequence: CASSLDRNNSPLHF. The DNA for the CDR3 is TGTGCCAGCAGCTTAGATCGGAATAATTCACCCCTCCACTTT.

The chain uses TRBV6-1 and TRBJ2-2, with TRBD1 matching over 7 bases. CDR3 length equals 14 residues. After removal of 7 bases from V and 7 bases from J, the junction contained 9 bases not matched to a gene. The germline V gene encodes CDR1 MNHNS and CDR2 SASEGT. The CDR3 nucleotides read TGTGCCAGCACTATAAACCAGGGGGTCGGGGAGCTGTTTTTT. It is translated as CASTINQGVGELFF.

The CDR3 reads CASSLVGQIASPLHF. In DNA form, the CDR3 reads TGTGCCAGCAGCTTGGTGGGGCAGATAGCTTCACCCCTCCACTTT. The chain links TRBV5-4 to TRBJ1-6; weak D call: TRBD1 (5 bases). The CDR3 runs to 15 residues. The germline gives CDR1 SGHNT, CDR2 YYREEE (reference sequence). Trimming took off 0 bases at V and 9 bases at J, with 13 bases between the two ends.

A note on this clone: Distinct nucleotide sequences in the sample also encode this CDR3. J is TRBJ1-5 and V is TRBV18; the D gene is possibly TRBD1 (5 bases). Germline CDR1 and CDR2: KGHSH and LQKENI. Trimming took 3 bases from V and 1 from J, leaving 10 bases between them. CDR3 size: 15 residues. CDR3 DNA sequence: TGTGCCAGCTCACCGCAGGGTGGCAGCAATCAGCCCCAGCATTTT. Its translation: CASSPQGGSNQPQHF.

V gene TRBV5-6 combines with J gene TRBJ2-7; maybe TRBD1 (6 bases). The V and J ends lost 4 bases and 2 bases respectively, with 16 bases between them. CDR3 length equals 15 residues. Germline CDR1 and CDR2: SGHDT and YYEEEE. CDR3 protein: CASSPTGNTPYEQYF. The CDR3 DNA reads TGTGCCAGCAGCCCTACAGGGAATACCCCCTACGAGCAGTACTTC.

The chain is built from TRBV28 and TRBJ1-2, with D possibly matching TRBD1 (5 bases). Germline V gives CDR1 MDHEN, CDR2 SYDVKM. This CDR3 comprises 13 residues. Trimming took 3 bases from V and 8 from J, leaving 13 bases between them. The CDR3 sequence is CASSFVGGWGYTF. The CDR3, as DNA: TGTGCCAGCAGTTTTGTGGGGGGTTGGGGCTACACCTTC.

The genes are TRBV4-2 and TRBJ1-2, with D hard to call. The CDR3 is made up of 11 amino acids. Trimming pared 1 base from V and 11 bases from J, leaving 8 bases between. Germline values: CDR1 LGHNA, CDR2 YNFKEQ. The CDR3 nucleotides read TGTGCCAGCAGCCAAGGTTTACGGTACACCTTC. Translated, it gives CASSQGLRYTF.

In its sample, this clone was seen once. This chain connects TRBV2 to TRBJ2-1; unclear D gene. This CDR3 region has 13 residues. Germline V gene sequence: CDR1 SNHLY, CDR2 FYNNEI. The V gene lost 5 bases and the J gene lost 3 bases, with 8 bases spanning the gap. The CDR3 protein is CASSRTVYNEQFF. CDR3 bases: TGTGCCAGCAGTCGAACTGTCTACAATGAGCAGTTCTTC.

This chain links TRBV6-1 with TRBJ1-2, with D possibly being TRBD1 (5 bases). CDR3 length equals 16 residues. Trimming pared 0 bases from V and 4 bases from J, leaving 15 bases between. CDR1 is MNHNS, CDR2 SASEGT, per germline. The CDR3 loop is CASSEARGPLGYGYTF. In DNA, the CDR3 is TGTGCCAGCAGTGAAGCGCGGGGCCCCCTAGGCTATGGCTACACCTTC.

The J gene is TRBJ2-3, the V gene TRBV25-1; TRBD1 or TRBD2 may be the D gene (5 bases each). CDR3 length: 16 residues. Germline CDR1 is MGHDK and CDR2 is SYGVNS. V dropped 3 bases and J dropped 1 base, with 14 bases sitting between them. The DNA of the CDR3 is TGTGCCAGCAGTGATCCAGGGCGAGGGGGCACAGATACGCAGTATTTT. Translating it yields CASSDPGRGGTDTQYF.